This T cell receptor (beta chain) was documented in a study of shared clonotypes between healthy human individuals. As to this clone: Its antigen is as yet unknown. This likely stems from a read error, as it lies one base from a far larger clone. No conserved phenylalanine or tryptophan ends this CDR3, so it is likely a read error.

CDR3 length: 14 amino acids. With 1 base removed from V and 0 bases from J, the gap between germline ends came to 8 bases. Germline CDR1 is SQVTM and CDR2 is ANQGSEA. Overall study findings and caveats: Clonotype sharing among donors likely depends on sequencing depth. Owing to a small donor count, the genetic and exposure-history diversity represented was limited.

As handled by the study authors: Filtering differed for immunoSEQ, which gave only junction sequences without quality scores. Only in-frame clones appear in the TCRdb table, and some are missing; sequencing was by immunoSEQ multiplex PCR. V and J calls and clone size are given by that table; D and trimming were obtained from the DNA. The repertoire has a few hundred thousand clones, around 77% of them found once; the top ten carry around 13%. Sequenced: PBMCs. The V call is TRBV29-1, the J call TRBJ2-3; D ambiguous. This sequence originates from a woman aged 40 to 55 in good health. Some clones in this sample may be carry-over from other donors' samples. The chain's CDR3 is CSVEAGLSTDTQYI. DNA of the CDR3: TGCAGCGTTGAAGCGGGTCTTAGCACAGATACGCAGTATATT.